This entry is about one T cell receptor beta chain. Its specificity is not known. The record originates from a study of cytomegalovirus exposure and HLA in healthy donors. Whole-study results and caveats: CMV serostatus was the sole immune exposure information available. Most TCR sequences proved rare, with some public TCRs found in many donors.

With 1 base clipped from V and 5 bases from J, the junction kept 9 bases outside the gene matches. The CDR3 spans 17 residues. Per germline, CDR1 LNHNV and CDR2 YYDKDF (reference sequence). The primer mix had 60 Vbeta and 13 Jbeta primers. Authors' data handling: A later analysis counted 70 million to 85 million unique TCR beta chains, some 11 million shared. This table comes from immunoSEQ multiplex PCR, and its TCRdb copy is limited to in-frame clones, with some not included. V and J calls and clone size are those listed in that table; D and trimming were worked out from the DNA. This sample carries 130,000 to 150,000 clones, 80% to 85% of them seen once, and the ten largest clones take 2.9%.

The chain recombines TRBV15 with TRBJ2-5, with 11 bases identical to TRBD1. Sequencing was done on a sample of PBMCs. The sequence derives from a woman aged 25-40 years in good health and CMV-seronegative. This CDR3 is CATSRGLGQGAGETQYF. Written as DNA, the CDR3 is TGTGCCACCAGCAGAGGCCTTGGACAGGGGGCAGGGGAGACCCAGTACTTC.